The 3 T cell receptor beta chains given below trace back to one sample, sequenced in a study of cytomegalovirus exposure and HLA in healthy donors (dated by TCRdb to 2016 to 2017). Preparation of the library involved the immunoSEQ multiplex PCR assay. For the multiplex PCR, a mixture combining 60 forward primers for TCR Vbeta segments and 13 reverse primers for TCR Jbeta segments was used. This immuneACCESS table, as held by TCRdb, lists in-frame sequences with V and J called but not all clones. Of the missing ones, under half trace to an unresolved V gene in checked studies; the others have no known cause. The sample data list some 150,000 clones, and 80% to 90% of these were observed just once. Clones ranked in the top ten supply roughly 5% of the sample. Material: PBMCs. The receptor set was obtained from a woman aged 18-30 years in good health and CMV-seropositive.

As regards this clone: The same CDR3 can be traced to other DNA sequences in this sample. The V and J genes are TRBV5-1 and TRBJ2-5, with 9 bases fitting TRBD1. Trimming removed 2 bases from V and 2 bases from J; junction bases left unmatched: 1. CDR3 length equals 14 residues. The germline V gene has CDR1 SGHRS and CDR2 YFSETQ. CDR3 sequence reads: CASSFGQGQETQYF. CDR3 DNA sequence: TGCGCCAGCAGCTTTGGACAGGGGCAAGAGACCCAGTACTTC. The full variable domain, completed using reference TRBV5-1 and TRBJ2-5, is KAGVTQTPRYLIKTRGQQVTLSCSPISGHRSVSWYQQTPGQGLQFLFEYFSETQRNKGNFPGRFSGRQFSNSRSEMNVSTLELGDSALYLCASSFGQGQETQYFGPGTRLLVL.

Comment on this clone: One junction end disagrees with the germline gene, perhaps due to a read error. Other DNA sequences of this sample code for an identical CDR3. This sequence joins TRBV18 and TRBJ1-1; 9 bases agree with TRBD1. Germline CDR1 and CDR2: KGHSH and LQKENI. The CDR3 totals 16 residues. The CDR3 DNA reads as TGTGCTAGCTCACCACCGACAGGGGGAGGGAACACTGAAGCTTTCTTT. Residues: CASSPPTGGGNTEAFF.

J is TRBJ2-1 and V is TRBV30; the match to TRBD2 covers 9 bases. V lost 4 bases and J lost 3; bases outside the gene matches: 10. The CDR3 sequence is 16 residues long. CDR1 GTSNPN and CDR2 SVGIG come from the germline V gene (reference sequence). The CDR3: CAWNVAGGGVYNEQFF. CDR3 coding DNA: TGTGCCTGGAATGTCGCGGGAGGGGGGGTCTACAATGAGCAGTTCTTC.